The 18 T cell receptor beta chains listed next were all sequenced from one sample in a study of cytotoxic CD8 clonotypes in ibrutinib-treated CLL. Some clones are missing from TCRdb's copy, which holds only in-frame ones; the method was immunoSEQ multiplex PCR. The profile shows about 160,000 clones, approximately 77% of them singletons. This specimen consisted of PBMCs, obtained after 12 months of ibrutinib treatment. The receptor set was obtained from a human donor with chronic lymphocytic leukemia.

This sequence joins TRBV7-3 and TRBJ2-2; TRBD1 agrees at 7 bases. Germline values: CDR1 SGHTA, CDR2 FQGTGA. The CDR3 length is 14 residues. The junction had 9 bases not matched to a gene; V was cut back by 5 bases and J by 9 bases. CDR3 loop: CASSTQTGARELFF. DNA of the CDR3: TGTGCCAGCAGCACCCAAACAGGGGCCCGGGAGCTGTTTTTT.

This sequence joins TRBV18 and TRBJ2-6; D gene uncertain. V was trimmed by 2 bases and J by 4 bases, leaving 18 bases between them. The CDR3 is 18 residues long. Germline lookup yields CDR1 KGHSH and CDR2 LQKENI. The CDR3 bases are TGTGCCAGCTCACCATTCTTAGACTCTTTATCCGGGGCCAACGTCCTGACTTTC. This codes for CASSPFLDSLSGANVLTF.

This chain links TRBV9 with TRBJ1-4; D unclear. Trimming removed 0 bases from V and 0 bases from J, with 12 bases in between. This CDR3 comprises 17 residues. Germline-derived CDR1 and CDR2 are SGDLS and YYNGEE. The CDR3 sequence: CASSVGTANPTNEKLFF. CDR3 DNA: TGTGCCAGCAGCGTAGGAACAGCTAACCCAACTAATGAAAAACTGTTTTTT. Based on the CDR3 plus reference TRBV9 and TRBJ1-4, the full variable domain is DSGVTQTPKHLITATGQRVTLRCSPRSGDLSVYWYQQSLDQGLQFLIQYYNGEERAKGNILERFSAQQFPDLHSELNLSSLELGDSALYFCASSVGTANPTNEKLFFGSGTQLSVL.

This clone was found a few times. This chain connects TRBV5-5 to TRBJ2-7; tentatively, D is TRBD1 (5 bases). The CDR3 runs 12 residues. Trimming cost V 1 base and J 7 bases, with 9 bases left between them. Germline values: CDR1 SGHKS, CDR2 YYEKEE (reference sequence). CDR3 DNA sequence: TGTGCCAGCAGCTTGACAGGTTGGGAGCAGTACTTC. It codes for CASSLTGWEQYF.

The chain is built from TRBV6-5 and TRBJ1-6; no firm D call. The germline CDR1 and CDR2 sequences are MNHEY and SVGAGI. The CDR3 loop spans 15 amino acids. V shed 6 bases and J shed 2 bases, with 11 bases lying between them. The CDR3 bases are TGTGCCAGCAGCCGTCAAAGGCCCTATAATTCACCCCTCCACTTT. Its translation: CASSRQRPYNSPLHF.

The chain couples TRBV4-1 to TRBJ2-1; 8 nucleotides line up with TRBD2. The V and J ends lost 1 base and 15 bases, in that order; junction bases with no gene match: 11. In germline, CDR1 is MGHRA, CDR2 YSYEKL. The length of the CDR3 is 14 residues. The CDR3 sequence is CASSQAGGGPYPFF. The CDR3 DNA sequence: TGCGCCAGCAGCCAAGCGGGCGGGGGGCCTTATCCGTTCTTC.

This clone was counted only a few times. The V and J genes are TRBV19 and TRBJ2-7, with 7 positions matching TRBD2. The CDR3 extends over 13 amino acids. CDR1 and CDR2 (germline): LNHDA, SQIVND (reference sequence). Unmatched junction bases numbered 4, after V lost 6 bases and J lost 2 bases. DNA for the CDR3: TGTGCCAGTAGGTCGGCGGGGGCCTACGAGCAGTACTTC. This codes for CASRSAGAYEQYF.

This chain links TRBV18 with TRBJ2-7, with TRBD1 matching over 9 bases. Germline-derived CDR1 and CDR2 are KGHSH and LQKENI. CDR3 length: 15 amino acids. Losses at the gene ends were 2 bases for V and 4 bases for J; bases not matched to a gene: 6. In nucleotides, the CDR3 is TGTGCCAGCTCACCAGGCGGGACAGGGAATTACGAGCAGTACTTC. Translated, it gives CASSPGGTGNYEQYF.

The V and J genes are TRBV29-1 and TRBJ1-1, with D maybe TRBD1 (6 bases). Germline CDR1 is SQVTM and CDR2 is ANQGSEA. Between the trimmed V and J ends, which lost 3 bases and 2 bases, there was a span of 22 bases. The CDR3 consists of 17 residues. The CDR3 loop is CSVDSQGLGTGNTEAFF. CDR3 nucleotide sequence: TGCAGCGTTGACTCCCAGGGGCTCGGAACTGGAAACACTGAAGCTTTCTTT.

The rearrangement links TRBV5-4 to TRBJ1-4; 10 bases agree with TRBD1. This CDR3 is 14 amino acids long. Germline values: CDR1 SGHNT, CDR2 YYREEE (reference sequence). Germline trimming cut 4 bases from V and 8 bases from J; bases unmatched to any gene: 5. The CDR3 sequence: CASSRGQGSEKLFF. The DNA of the CDR3 is TGTGCCAGCAGCCGGGGACAGGGGAGCGAAAAACTGTTTTTT.

The rearrangement uses TRBV7-2 and TRBJ1-4, with D uncertain. Germline V gene sequence: CDR1 SGHTA, CDR2 FQGNSA. CDR3 length: 12 amino acids. The V gene lost 5 bases and the J gene lost 5 bases, with 6 bases spanning the gap. CDR3 amino acids: CASSLLNEKLFF. DNA of the CDR3: TGTGCCAGCAGCCTTCTCAATGAAAAACTGTTTTTT. The full variable domain, in which reference TRBV7-2 and TRBJ1-4 provide the parts outside the CDR3, is GAGVSQSPSNKVTEKGKDVELRCDPISGHTALYWYRQSLGQGLEFLIYFQGNSAPDKSGLPSDRFSAERTGGSVSTLTIQRTQQEDSAVYLCASSLLNEKLFFGSGTQLSVL.

The gene calls are TRBV4-3 and TRBJ1-4; D gene uncertain. CDR1 LGHNA and CDR2 YSLEER come from the germline V gene. V was cut by 3 bases and J by 3 bases, with 14 bases left in between. The CDR3 contains 16 residues. The CDR3 loop reads CASSQMAFNPNEKLFF. In DNA, the CDR3 is TGCGCCAGCAGCCAGATGGCGTTTAATCCTAATGAAAAACTGTTTTTT.

The table lists this clone with a few counts. CDR3: CASSLDRRYGYTF. CDR3 nucleotides: TGTGCCAGTAGCCTCGACAGGCGCTATGGCTACACCTTC. The chain links TRBV19 to TRBJ1-2, with a tentative D call TRBD1 (6 bases). Between the trimmed V and J ends, which lost 6 bases and 4 bases, there was a span of 12 bases. This CDR3 is built from 13 residues. The germline V gene encodes CDR1 LNHDA and CDR2 SQIVND (reference sequence).

This chain links TRBV15 with TRBJ1-5; D ambiguous. CDR1 LNHNV and CDR2 YYDKDF come from the germline V gene (reference sequence). Deletions cut 5 bases from V and 5 bases from J, with 13 bases between. The CDR3 spans 14 residues. Written as DNA, the CDR3 is TGTGCCACCAGCTGGTCTCTTCAGGATCAGCCCCAGCATTTT. Its translation is CATSWSLQDQPQHF.

J is TRBJ2-3 and V is TRBV11-1; D gene unclear. The CDR3 is 16 amino acids. Germline-derived CDR1 and CDR2 are SGHAT and FQDESV (reference sequence). The V and J ends lost 1 base and 1 base respectively, with 12 bases between them. CDR3 bases: TGTGCCAGCAGCTTAGGCAGCATTACCGGCACAGATACGCAGTATTTT. This translates into CASSLGSITGTDTQYF.

The chain combines TRBV5-6 with TRBJ1-1, with no clear D. CDR3 size: 16 residues. Germline V gene sequence: CDR1 SGHDT, CDR2 YYEEEE. Trimming stripped 1 base from V and 0 bases from J, with 13 bases between. The CDR3 sequence is CASSLWVRPMNTEAFF. As DNA, the CDR3 is TGTGCCAGCAGCTTGTGGGTCAGACCCATGAACACTGAAGCTTTCTTT.

This chain links TRBV15 with TRBJ2-7; TRBD2 is a possible D gene (5 bases). The CDR3 is made up of 14 amino acids. The V gene lost 0 bases and the J gene lost 1 base, with 7 bases spanning the gap. CDR1 is LNHNV and CDR2 is YYDKDF in the germline V gene (reference sequence). The CDR3, as DNA: TGTGCCACCAGCAGAGACCCGGGGTCCTACGAGCAGTACTTC. The encoded protein is CATSRDPGSYEQYF.

The rearrangement uses TRBV6-6 and TRBJ2-3; D gene unclear. This CDR3 region has 15 residues. Germline assignment: CDR1 MNHNY and CDR2 SVGAGI (reference sequence). Trimming stripped 8 bases from V and 9 bases from J, with 24 bases between. The CDR3 region is CASGAGSGFQRTQYF. Here the CDR3 DNA reads TGTGCCAGCGGAGCCGGGTCCGGGTTCCAGAGAACGCAGTATTTT.